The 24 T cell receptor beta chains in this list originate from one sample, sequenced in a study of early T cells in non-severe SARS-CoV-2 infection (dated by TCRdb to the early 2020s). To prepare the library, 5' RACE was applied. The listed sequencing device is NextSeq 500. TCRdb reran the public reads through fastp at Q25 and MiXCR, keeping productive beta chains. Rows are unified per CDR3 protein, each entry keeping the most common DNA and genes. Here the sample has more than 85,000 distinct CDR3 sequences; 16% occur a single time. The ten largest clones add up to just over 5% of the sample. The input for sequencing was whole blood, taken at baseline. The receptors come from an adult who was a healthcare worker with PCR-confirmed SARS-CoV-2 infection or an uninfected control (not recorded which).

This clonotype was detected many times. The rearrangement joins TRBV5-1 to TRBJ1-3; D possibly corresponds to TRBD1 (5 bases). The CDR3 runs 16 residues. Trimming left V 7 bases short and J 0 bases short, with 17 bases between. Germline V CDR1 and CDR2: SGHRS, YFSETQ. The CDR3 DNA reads TGCGCCAGCCGACCCGGGGCGGAGAGCTCTGGAAACACCATATATTTT. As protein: CASRPGAESSGNTIYF. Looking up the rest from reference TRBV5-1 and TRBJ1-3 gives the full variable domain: KAGVTQTPRYLIKTRGQQVTLSCSPISGHRSVSWYQQTPGQGLQFLFEYFSETQRNKGNFPGRFSGRQFSNSRSEMNVSTLELGDSALYLCASRPGAESSGNTIYFGEGSWLTVV.

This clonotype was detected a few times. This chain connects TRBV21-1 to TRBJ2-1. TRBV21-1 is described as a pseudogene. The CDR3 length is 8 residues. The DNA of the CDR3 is TGTGCCAGGGACGAGCAGTTCTTC. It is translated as CARDEQFF.

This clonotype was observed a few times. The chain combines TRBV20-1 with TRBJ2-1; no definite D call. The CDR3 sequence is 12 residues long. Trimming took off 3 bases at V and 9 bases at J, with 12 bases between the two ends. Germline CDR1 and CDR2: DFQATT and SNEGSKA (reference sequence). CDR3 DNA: TGCAGTGCTAGTAGGTATGCGACTGAGCAGTTCTTC. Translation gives CSASRYATEQFF.

CDR3 loop: CASSLQPGSDTYEQYF. Here the CDR3 DNA reads TGCGCCAGCAGCTTGCAGCCGGGATCAGACACCTACGAGCAGTACTTC. The gene calls are TRBV5-1 and TRBJ2-7, with D possibly matching TRBD2 (5 bases). The CDR3 is 16 residues long. Germline values: CDR1 SGHRS, CDR2 YFSETQ. Trimming stripped 1 base from V and 2 bases from J, with 16 bases between.

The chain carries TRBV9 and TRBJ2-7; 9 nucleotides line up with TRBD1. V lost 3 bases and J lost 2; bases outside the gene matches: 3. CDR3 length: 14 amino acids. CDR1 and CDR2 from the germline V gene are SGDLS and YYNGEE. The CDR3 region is CASSAGTGPYEQYF. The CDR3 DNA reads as TGTGCCAGCAGCGCTGGGACAGGGCCCTACGAGCAGTACTTC.

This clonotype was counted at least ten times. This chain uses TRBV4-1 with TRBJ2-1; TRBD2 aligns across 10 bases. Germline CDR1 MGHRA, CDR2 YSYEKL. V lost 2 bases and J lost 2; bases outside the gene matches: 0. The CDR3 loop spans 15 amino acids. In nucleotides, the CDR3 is TGCGCCAGCAGCCAACTAGCGGGGGCCTACAATGAGCAGTTCTTC. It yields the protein CASSQLAGAYNEQFF.

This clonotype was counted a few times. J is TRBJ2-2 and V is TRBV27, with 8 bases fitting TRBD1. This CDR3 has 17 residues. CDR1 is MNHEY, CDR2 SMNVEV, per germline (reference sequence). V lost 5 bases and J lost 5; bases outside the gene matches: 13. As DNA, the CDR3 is TGTGCCAGCAGTCAAAGTCAGGGGGCGATAATTACCGGGGAGCTGTTTTTT. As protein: CASSQSQGAIITGELFF.

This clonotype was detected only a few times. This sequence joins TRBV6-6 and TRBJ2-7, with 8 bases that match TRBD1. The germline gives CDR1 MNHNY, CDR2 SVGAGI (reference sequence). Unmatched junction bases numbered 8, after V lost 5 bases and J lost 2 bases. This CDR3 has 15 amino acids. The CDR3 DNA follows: TGTGCCAGCAGTAAAGCCGGGACAGGAACCTACGAGCAGTACTTC. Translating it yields CASSKAGTGTYEQYF.

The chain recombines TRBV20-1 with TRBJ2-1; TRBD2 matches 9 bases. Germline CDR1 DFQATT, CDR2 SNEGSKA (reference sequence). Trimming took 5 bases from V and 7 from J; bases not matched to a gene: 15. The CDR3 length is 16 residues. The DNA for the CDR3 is TGCAGTGCTGGCGGTGCGGGAGGGCCCTTTTTGAATGAGCAGTTCTTC. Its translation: CSAGGAGGPFLNEQFF.

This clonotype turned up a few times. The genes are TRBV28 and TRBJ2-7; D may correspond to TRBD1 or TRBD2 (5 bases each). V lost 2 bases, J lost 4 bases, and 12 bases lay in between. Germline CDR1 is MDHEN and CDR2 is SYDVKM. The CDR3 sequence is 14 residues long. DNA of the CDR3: TGTGCCAGCAGTTTACGGGGCTTGGTGTACGAGCAGTACTTC. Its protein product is CASSLRGLVYEQYF.

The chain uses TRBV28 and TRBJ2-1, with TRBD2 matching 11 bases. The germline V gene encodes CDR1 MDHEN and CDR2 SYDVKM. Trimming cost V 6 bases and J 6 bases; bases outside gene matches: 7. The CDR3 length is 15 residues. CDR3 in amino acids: CASRLLAGGTNEQFF. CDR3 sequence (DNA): TGTGCCAGCAGGCTCCTAGCGGGAGGTACCAATGAGCAGTTCTTC.

DNA for the CDR3: TGCGCCAGCAGCGTGGAGGGCCTATACGAGCAGTACTTC. Its translation is CASSVEGLYEQYF. This rearrangement joins TRBV5-1 to TRBJ2-7; tentative D call: TRBD2 (6 bases). Trimming took off 4 bases at V and 4 bases at J, with 12 bases between the two ends. CDR1 is SGHRS and CDR2 is YFSETQ in the germline V gene. The CDR3 contains 13 residues.

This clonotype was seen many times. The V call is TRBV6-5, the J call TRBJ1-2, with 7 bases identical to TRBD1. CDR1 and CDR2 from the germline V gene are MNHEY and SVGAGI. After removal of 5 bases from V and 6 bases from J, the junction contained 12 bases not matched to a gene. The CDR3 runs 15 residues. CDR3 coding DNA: TGTGCCAGCAGTCAGTCCTTTTTGGGACAGAATGGCTACACCTTC. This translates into CASSQSFLGQNGYTF.

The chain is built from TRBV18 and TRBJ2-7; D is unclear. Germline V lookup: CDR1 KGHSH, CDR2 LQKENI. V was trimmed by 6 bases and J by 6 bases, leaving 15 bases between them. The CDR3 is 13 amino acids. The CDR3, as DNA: TGTGCCAGCTCCCAGGATCTGAATCGCGAGCAGTACTTC. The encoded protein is CASSQDLNREQYF. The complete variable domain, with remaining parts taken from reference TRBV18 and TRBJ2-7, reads NAGVMQNPRHLVRRRGQEARLRCSPMKGHSHVYWYRQLPEEGLKFMVYLQKENIIDESGMPKERFSAEFPKEGPSILRIQQVVRGDSAAYFCASSQDLNREQYFGPGTRLTVT.

CDR3 nucleotides: TGTGCCAGCAGGGGACAGGCGGTCAGCGAGCAGTACTTC. It encodes CASRGQAVSEQYF. The chain combines TRBV12-3 or TRBV12-4 with TRBJ2-7; TRBD1 matches at 8 bases. This CDR3 spans 13 amino acids. The trim removed 6 bases at V and 6 bases at J, leaving 7 bases unmatched.

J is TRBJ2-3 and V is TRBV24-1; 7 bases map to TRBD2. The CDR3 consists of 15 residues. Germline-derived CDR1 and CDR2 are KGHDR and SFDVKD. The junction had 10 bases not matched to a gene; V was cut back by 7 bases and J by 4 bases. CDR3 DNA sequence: TGTGCCACCAGGGGAACCGGGAGGCGGGCAGATACGCAGTATTTT. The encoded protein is CATRGTGRRADTQYF.

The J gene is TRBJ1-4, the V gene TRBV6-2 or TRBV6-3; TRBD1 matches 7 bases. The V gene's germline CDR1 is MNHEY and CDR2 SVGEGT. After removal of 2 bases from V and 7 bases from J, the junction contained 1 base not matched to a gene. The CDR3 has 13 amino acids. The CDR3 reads CASSYGTVEKLFF. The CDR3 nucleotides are TGTGCCAGCAGTTACGGGACAGTTGAAAAACTGTTTTTT.

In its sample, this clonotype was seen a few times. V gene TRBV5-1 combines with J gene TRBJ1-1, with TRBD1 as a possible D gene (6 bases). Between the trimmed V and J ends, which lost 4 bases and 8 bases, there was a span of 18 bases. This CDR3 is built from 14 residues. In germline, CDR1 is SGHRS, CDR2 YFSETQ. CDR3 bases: TGCGCCAGCAGCATTGACACAGGGTCTGGCGAAGCTTTCTTT. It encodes CASSIDTGSGEAFF.

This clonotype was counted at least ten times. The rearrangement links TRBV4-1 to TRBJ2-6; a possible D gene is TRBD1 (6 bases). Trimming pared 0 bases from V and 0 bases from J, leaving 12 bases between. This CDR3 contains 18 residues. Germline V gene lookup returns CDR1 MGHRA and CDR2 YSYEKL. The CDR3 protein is CASSQEDSSASGANVLTF. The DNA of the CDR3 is TGCGCCAGCAGCCAAGAGGACAGCTCGGCCTCTGGGGCCAACGTCCTGACTTTC.

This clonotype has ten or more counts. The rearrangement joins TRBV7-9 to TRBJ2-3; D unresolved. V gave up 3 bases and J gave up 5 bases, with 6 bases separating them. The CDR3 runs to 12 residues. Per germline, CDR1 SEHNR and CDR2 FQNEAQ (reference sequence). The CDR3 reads CASSFPGDTQYF. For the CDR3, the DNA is TGTGCCAGCAGCTTTCCTGGAGATACGCAGTATTTT.

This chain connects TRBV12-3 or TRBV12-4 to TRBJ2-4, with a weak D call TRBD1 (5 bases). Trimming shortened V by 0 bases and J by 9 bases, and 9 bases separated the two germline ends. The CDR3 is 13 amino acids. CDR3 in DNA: TGTGCCAGCAGTTTAGCAGGGGTTGGCATTCAGTACTTC. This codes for CASSLAGVGIQYF.

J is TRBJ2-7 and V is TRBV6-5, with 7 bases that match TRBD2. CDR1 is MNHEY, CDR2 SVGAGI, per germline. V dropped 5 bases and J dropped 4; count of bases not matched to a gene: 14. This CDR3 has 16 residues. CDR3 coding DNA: TGTGCCAGCAGTAAAACGCTGCCGGGACTAACTTACGAGCAGTACTTC. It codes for CASSKTLPGLTYEQYF.

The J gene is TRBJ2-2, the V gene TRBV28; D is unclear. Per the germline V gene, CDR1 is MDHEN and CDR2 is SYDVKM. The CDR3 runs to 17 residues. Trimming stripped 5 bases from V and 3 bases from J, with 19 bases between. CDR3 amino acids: CASSRTRPTLDTGELFF. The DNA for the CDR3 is TGTGCCAGCAGTCGTACGCGGCCGACACTTGACACCGGGGAGCTGTTTTTT.

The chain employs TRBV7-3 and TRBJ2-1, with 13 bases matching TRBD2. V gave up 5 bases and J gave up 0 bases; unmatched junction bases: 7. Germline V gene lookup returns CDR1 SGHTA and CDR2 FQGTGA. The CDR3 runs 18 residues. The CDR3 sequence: CASSLRGTSGNSYNEQFF. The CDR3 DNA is TGTGCCAGCAGCCTCCGGGGGACTAGCGGGAACTCCTACAATGAGCAGTTCTTC.